The sample holds many counts of the clone carrying this T cell receptor beta chain. Repertoires were generated with immunoSEQ multiplex PCR, while TCRdb's copy carries only in-frame clones and drops some. The repertoire has some 80,000 clones, around 85% of them found once; the top ten carry approximately 4.9%. This sample stems from a study of blood T cell repertoires in COVID-19. Study-level background: T cells, B-cell-depleted T cells, or PBMCs provided the cDNA or gDNA that served as material.

V was clipped by 0 bases and J by 10 bases; unmatched bases: 4. This CDR3 contains 14 residues. The germline gives CDR1 SGHRS, CDR2 YFSETQ. The sample consisted of peripheral blood. This clonotype was sampled from a woman of 80 years or more with active or convalescent COVID-19. The V call is TRBV5-1, the J call TRBJ1-6, with 7 bases identical to TRBD1. The CDR3 is CASSLETGVSPLHF. The DNA of the CDR3 is TGCGCCAGCAGCTTGGAAACAGGGGTGTCACCCCTCCACTTT.